This TCR beta chain was captured in a study of neurological immune-mediated disorders. General study results and limits: While HTLV-1-associated myelopathy showed the greatest TCR clonal expansion, multiple sclerosis showed the least, falling below healthy controls.

Time point denoted: longitudinal time-point 2. By 5'RACE with 10-nucleotide random UMIs, the cDNA was made. MiXCR, applied by TCRdb to the 5' RACE reads, yields one record per CDR3 protein. The repertoire holds tens of thousands of distinct CDR3 sequences, with approximately 5.8% as singletons. This clonotype was recorded many times. Its matching antigen is unknown. CDR1 is SNHLY, CDR2 FYNNEI, per germline. V was clipped by 7 bases and J by 14 bases, with 24 bases between them. There are 14 residues in the CDR3. The source is a woman aged 60-75 years with multiple sclerosis. Sequencing was done on a sample of PBMCs. The V and J genes are TRBV2 and TRBJ2-1; D is undetermined. Here the CDR3 reads CASTPPATPSREFF. The CDR3 region has the DNA TGTGCCAGCACCCCCCCGGCAACGCCCTCCAGAGAGTTCTTC.